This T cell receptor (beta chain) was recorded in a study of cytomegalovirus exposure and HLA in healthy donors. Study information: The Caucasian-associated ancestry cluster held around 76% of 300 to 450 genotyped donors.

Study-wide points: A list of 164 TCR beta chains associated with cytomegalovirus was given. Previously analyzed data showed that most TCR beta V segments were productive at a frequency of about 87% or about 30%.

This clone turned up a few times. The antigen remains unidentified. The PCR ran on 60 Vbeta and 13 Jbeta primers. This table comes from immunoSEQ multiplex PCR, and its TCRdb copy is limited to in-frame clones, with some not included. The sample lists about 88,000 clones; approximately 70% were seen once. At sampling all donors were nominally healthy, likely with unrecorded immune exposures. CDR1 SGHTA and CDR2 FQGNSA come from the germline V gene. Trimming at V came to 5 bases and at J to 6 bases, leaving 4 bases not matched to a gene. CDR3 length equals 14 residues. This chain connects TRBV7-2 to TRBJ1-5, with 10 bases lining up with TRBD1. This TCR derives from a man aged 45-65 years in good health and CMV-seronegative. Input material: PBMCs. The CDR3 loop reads CASSPRTGGQPQHF. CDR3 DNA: TGTGCCAGCAGCCCTCGGACAGGGGGTCAGCCCCAGCATTTT.